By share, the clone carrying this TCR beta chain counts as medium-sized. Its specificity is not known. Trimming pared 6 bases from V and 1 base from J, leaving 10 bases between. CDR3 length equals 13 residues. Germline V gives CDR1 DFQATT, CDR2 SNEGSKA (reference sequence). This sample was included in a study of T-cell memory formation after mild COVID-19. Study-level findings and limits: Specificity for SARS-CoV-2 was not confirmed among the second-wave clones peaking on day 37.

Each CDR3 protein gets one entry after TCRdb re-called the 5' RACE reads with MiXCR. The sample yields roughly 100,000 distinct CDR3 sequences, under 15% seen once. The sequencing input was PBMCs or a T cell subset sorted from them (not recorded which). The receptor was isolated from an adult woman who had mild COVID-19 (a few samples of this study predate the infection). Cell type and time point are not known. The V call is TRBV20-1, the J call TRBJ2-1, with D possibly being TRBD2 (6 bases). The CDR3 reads CSAGGLSYNEQFF. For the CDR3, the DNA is TGCAGTGCGGGTGGACTATCCTACAATGAGCAGTTCTTC.